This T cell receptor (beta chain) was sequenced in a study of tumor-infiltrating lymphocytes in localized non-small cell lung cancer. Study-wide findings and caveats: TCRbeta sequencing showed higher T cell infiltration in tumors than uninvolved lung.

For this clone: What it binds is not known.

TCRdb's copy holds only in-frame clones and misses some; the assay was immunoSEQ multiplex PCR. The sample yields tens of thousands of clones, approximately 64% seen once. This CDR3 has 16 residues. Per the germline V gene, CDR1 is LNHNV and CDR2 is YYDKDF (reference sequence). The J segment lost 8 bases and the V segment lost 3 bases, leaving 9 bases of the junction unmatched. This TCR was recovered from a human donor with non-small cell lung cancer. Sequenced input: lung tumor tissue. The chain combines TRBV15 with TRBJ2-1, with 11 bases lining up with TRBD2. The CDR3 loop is CATSRPPGLAEDEQFF. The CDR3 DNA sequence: TGTGCCACCAGCAGGCCTCCGGGACTAGCGGAAGATGAGCAGTTCTTC. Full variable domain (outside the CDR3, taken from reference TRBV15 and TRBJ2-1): DAMVIQNPRYQVTQFGKPVTLSCSQTLNHNVMYWYQQKSSQAPKLLFHYYDKDFNNEADTPDNFQSRRPNTSFCFLDIRSPGLGDTAMYLCATSRPPGLAEDEQFFGPGTRLTVL.